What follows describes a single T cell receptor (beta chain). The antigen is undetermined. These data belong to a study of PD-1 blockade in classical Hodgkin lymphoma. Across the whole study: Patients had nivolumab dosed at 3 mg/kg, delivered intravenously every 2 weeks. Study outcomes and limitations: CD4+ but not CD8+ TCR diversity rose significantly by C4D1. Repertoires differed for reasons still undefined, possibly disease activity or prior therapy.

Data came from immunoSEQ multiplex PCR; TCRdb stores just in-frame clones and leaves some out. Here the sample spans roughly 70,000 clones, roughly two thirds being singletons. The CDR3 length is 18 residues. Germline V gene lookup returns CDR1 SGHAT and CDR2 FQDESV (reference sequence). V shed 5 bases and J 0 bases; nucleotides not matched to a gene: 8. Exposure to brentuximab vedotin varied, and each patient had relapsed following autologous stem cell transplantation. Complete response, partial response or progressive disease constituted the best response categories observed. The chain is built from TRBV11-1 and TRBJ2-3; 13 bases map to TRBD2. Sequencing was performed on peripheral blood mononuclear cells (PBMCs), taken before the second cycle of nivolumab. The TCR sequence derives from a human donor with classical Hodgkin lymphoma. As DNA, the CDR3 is TGTGCCAGCAGCACAGGACTAGCGGGGGAGATTAGCACAGATACGCAGTATTTT. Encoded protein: CASSTGLAGEISTDTQYF.